This T cell receptor (beta chain) was retrieved from a study of shared T cell receptors in the human thymus listed by TCRdb under 2021. Regarding the research as a whole: The study examined how self-reactive, shared T-cell receptor alpha chains are generated in the human thymus.

The CDR3 goes from the cysteine to the phenylalanine over 13 residues. The CDR3 DNA has 39 bases and is translated from base 1. Trimming accounts for 6 bases at V and 5 bases at J, while the number of junction bases matched to no gene is 5. From a lookup of the germline V gene, CDR1 and CDR2 are SNHLY and FYNNEI. Library method: the immunoSEQ multiplex PCR assay. The clones in this table, taken by TCRdb from immuneACCESS, are in-frame only. Not every clone is retained; where verified, under half of the shortfall comes from an unresolved V gene, and the cause of the rest is unknown. This sample has approximately 760,000 clones in its table, and approximately 85% of those were observed once. The biggest ten clones account for 0.0095% to 0.013% of the sample. This clone was seen a few times. The antigen this receptor binds is unknown. No base-level quality is on record; no much larger clone is a single base apart. The identical CDR3 is also encoded by other nucleotide sequences in the sample.

This same sample was also part of a study on human thymus T cells. From that second study: Donors were immunologically healthy infants undergoing open corrective cardiac surgery for congenital heart defects in Finland. The thymus tissue came from surgical resects taken out during corrective cardiac surgery. Usage of V and J gene segments appeared to be biased in both the thymic and the peripheral blood repertoires. According to the related research, thymic TCR repertoires were highly overlapping among unrelated individuals. TCR alpha and beta repertoires from roughly eight infant thymus samples and a few related peripheral blood samples were characterized in the study. The infant donors were about 7 to 244 days old, and the cohort included about 6 males and a couple of females. Thymocytes were released mechanically from tissue and stored at -70 °C as pellets of 10-30 million cells. A QIAsymphony instrument was used to extract genomic DNA from frozen cell pellets. Using the immunoSEQ multiplex PCR assay, the TCRB and TCRAD loci were amplified from a standardized quantity of quality-controlled genomic DNA. The amplicons covered the V(D)J region and were long enough to include the CDR3 and to identify the V and J genes. Through the commercial immunoSEQ service, the amplicons were sequenced on an Illumina platform. Corrections for primer bias and sequencing errors followed previously described methods, while TCRAD and TCRB definitions were based on the IMGT database. The repertoires were analysed using immunoSEQ Analyzer 3.0 and VDJTools for basic statistics, V/J segment usage, diversity estimates, rarefaction and pairwise overlap. Diversity was estimated with Chao1, ChaoE, Efron-Thisted, Shannon and inverse Simpson indices, and also on datasets down-sampled to the smallest sample. For repertoire overlap, CDR3 nucleotide sequence, V gene and J gene had to match strictly, and clustering was done by Jaccard-based multidimensional scaling. On average, thymus samples gave around 810,000 unique TCRB clonotypes, whereas blood samples gave about 92,000.

The chain employs TRBV2 and TRBJ1-1; the junction holds 8 bases that match TRBD1. The specimen sequenced was thymocytes. The source is a girl less than two years old with a congenital heart defect. Donor details come from another sample of the same person, matched by shared clones. CDR3 region: CASSDRGGTEAFF. The DNA sequence is TGTGCCAGCAGCGACAGGGGAGGGACTGAAGCTTTCTTT.